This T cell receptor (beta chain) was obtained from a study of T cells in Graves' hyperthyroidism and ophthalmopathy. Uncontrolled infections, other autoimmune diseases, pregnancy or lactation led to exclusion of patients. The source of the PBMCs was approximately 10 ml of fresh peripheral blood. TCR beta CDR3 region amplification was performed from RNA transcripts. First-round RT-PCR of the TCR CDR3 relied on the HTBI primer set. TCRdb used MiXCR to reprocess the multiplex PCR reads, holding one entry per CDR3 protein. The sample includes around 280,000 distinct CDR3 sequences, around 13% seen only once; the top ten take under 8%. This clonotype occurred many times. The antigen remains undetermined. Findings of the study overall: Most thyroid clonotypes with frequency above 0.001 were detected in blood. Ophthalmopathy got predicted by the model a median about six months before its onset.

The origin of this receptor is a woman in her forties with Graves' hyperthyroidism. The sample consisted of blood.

CDR3: CASSLGLQPQHF. The CDR3 DNA sequence: TGTGCCAGCAGTTTGGGACTTCAGCCCCAGCATTTT. J is TRBJ1-5 and V is TRBV12-3 or TRBV12-4; tentative D call: TRBD1 (5 bases). V gave up 3 bases and J gave up 6 bases, with 6 bases separating them. The CDR3 totals 12 residues.